The 24 T cell receptor beta chains in this list originate from one sample, sequenced in a study of blood T cells in healthy people across ages. PCR was performed a second time for about 7 to 11 cycles using a sample-barcoded 5' primer and a J-beta primer mix. TCRdb reprocessed the 5' RACE reads with MiXCR, giving one entry per CDR3 protein. This table has around 670,000 distinct CDR3 sequences, 25% to 35% appearing once. Sequenced material: blood. The receptors derive from a woman older than 75 in good health.

Points on this clonotype: Germline is not matched at one junction end, which may reflect a read error. This chain joins TRBV6-1 and TRBJ2-3; 7 bases map to TRBD1. The germline CDR1 and CDR2 sequences are MNHNS and SASEGT. There are 14 residues in the CDR3. The CDR3 region has the DNA TGTGCCAGCAGGGAAGGGACAGACACAGATACGCAGTATTTT. It is translated as CASREGTDTDTQYF.

There are a few counts of this clonotype. The rearrangement uses TRBV28 and TRBJ2-7; D not certain. The end of the DNA fits TRBJ2-5 better, so the J call may be wrong. The CDR3 has 14 residues. Looked up from germline, CDR1 is MDHEN and CDR2 is SYDVKM. The CDR3 sequence: CASSLVDLVETQYF. CDR3 coding DNA: TGTGCCAGCAGTTTAGTCGACCTGGTGGAGACCCAGTACTTC.

This clonotype was counted a few times. The V gene is TRBV12-3 or TRBV12-4, the J gene TRBJ2-2; D call uncertain. Trimming took off 3 bases at V and 0 bases at J, with 5 bases between the two ends. CDR3 length: 14 amino acids. Written as DNA, the CDR3 is TGTGCCAGCAGTTTGTGGACGAACACCGGGGAGCTGTTTTTT. Translated: CASSLWTNTGELFF.

The rearrangement uses TRBV30 and TRBJ1-1; D not certain. Germline V gene data show CDR1 as GTSNPN and CDR2 as SVGIG (reference sequence). Trimming left V 3 bases short and J 2 bases short, with 7 bases between. The CDR3 is 12 amino acids. The CDR3 coding sequence is TGTGCCTGGAGGTCGGCAAACACTGAAGCTTTCTTT. This codes for CAWRSANTEAFF.

This sequence joins TRBV20-1 and TRBJ2-5; no firm D call. Germline V gene lookup returns CDR1 DFQATT and CDR2 SNEGSKA (reference sequence). V lost 0 bases, J lost 6 bases, and 5 bases lay in between. The CDR3 loop spans 11 amino acids. This chain's CDR3 is CSARDQKTQYF. The DNA for the CDR3 is TGCAGTGCTAGAGATCAGAAGACCCAGTACTTC.

In this sample, this clonotype turned up many times. The V and J genes are TRBV20-1 and TRBJ2-1, with 8 positions matching TRBD2. The germline CDR1 and CDR2 sequences are DFQATT and SNEGSKA (reference sequence). Germline trimming cut 3 bases from V and 7 bases from J; bases unmatched to any gene: 2. There are 12 residues in the CDR3. CDR3 DNA: TGCAGTGCTAGCGGGGGGGAAAATGAGCAGTTCTTC. It translates to CSASGGENEQFF.

With respect to this clonotype: A much larger clone is a single base away; this may be a read error. V usage is TRBV4-3 and J usage is TRBJ2-3; tentatively, D is TRBD2 (5 bases). Germline assignment: CDR1 LGHNA and CDR2 YSLEER. Trimming removed 1 base from V and 3 bases from J, with 14 bases in between. CDR3 length equals 16 residues. The CDR3 here is CASSQGTEVGTDTQYF. The CDR3 DNA reads as TGCGCCAGCAGCCAAGGTACGGAGGTTGGAACAGATACGCAGTATTTT.

This chain links TRBV6-1 with TRBJ1-1; D ambiguous. Trimming stripped 8 bases from V and 11 bases from J, with 18 bases between. Germline loops: CDR1 MNHNS, CDR2 SASEGT. The CDR3 sequence is 12 residues long. The CDR3 DNA is TGTGCCAGCCGCTCCGAATACGGCTCGGCTTTCTTT. Protein: CASRSEYGSAFF.

In its sample, this clonotype was seen many times. CDR3 sequence: CASSLDRAITDTQYF. The DNA of the CDR3 is TGTGCCAGCAGCTTAGATAGGGCCATCACAGATACGCAGTATTTT. The chain recombines TRBV7-9 with TRBJ2-3; D gene unclear. Trimming removed 1 base from V and 2 bases from J, with 10 bases in between. The V gene's germline CDR1 is SEHNR and CDR2 FQNEAQ (reference sequence). This CDR3 is built from 15 residues.

This clonotype was observed many times. The chain recombines TRBV5-1 with TRBJ2-5; 11 bases are shared with TRBD2. Germline V gives CDR1 SGHRS, CDR2 YFSETQ. This CDR3 region has 15 residues. V lost 6 bases and J lost 5; bases outside the gene matches: 9. In nucleotides, the CDR3 is TGCGCCAGCACTAGCGGGGGGTACGTGGATGAGACCCAGTACTTC. Translated: CASTSGGYVDETQYF.

CDR3 amino acids: CSVGIQGGGNYEQYF. DNA of the CDR3: TGCAGCGTTGGTATTCAGGGTGGCGGTAACTACGAGCAGTACTTC. The chain couples TRBV29-1 to TRBJ2-5; tentatively, D is TRBD1 (5 bases). The J call could be wrong; TRBJ2-7 is a better fit for the DNA end. This CDR3 contains 15 residues. Germline-derived CDR1 and CDR2 are SQVTM and ANQGSEA.

V and J are TRBV20-1 and TRBJ2-7; D is possibly TRBD2 (6 bases). The CDR3 length is 15 residues. Per germline, CDR1 DFQATT and CDR2 SNEGSKA (reference sequence). Trimming removed 5 bases at V and 10 bases at J, with 27 bases between. CDR3 sequence reads: CSAQSTGTVQDTQYF. In nucleotides, the CDR3 is TGCAGTGCTCAAAGTACCGGGACTGTACAAGACACCCAGTACTTC.

This clonotype was picked up many times. The chain uses TRBV12-3 or TRBV12-4 and TRBJ2-5; D unclear. V was cut by 2 bases and J by 2 bases, with 6 bases left in between. This CDR3 contains 13 residues. CDR3 protein: CASSLFGQETQYF. The CDR3 DNA is TGTGCCAGCAGTTTATTCGGACAAGAGACCCAGTACTTC.

This chain's CDR3 is CAWSNLRVTDTQYF. The CDR3 DNA sequence: TGTGCCTGGAGTAACCTCAGGGTCACAGATACGCAGTATTTT. The chain employs TRBV30 and TRBJ2-3; TRBD1 is a possible D gene (5 bases). The CDR3 consists of 14 residues. Germline V gene sequence: CDR1 GTSNPN, CDR2 SVGIG (reference sequence). Trimming took off 2 bases at V and 2 bases at J, with 11 bases between the two ends.

This clonotype was detected a few times. For the CDR3, the DNA is TGTGCCAGCAGTAAAGAGGGAAATTCACCCCTCCACTTT. It specifies CASSKEGNSPLHF. The rearrangement joins TRBV6-1 to TRBJ1-6; D is uncertain. Germline V CDR1 and CDR2: MNHNS, SASEGT. The CDR3 runs 13 residues. Trimming stripped 5 bases from V and 7 bases from J, with 9 bases between.

Only a few counts were recorded for this clonotype. J is TRBJ2-5 and V is TRBV5-1; D uncertain. V lost 4 bases and J lost 4, with 11 bases in between. CDR1 is SGHRS and CDR2 is YFSETQ in the germline V gene. This CDR3 is 13 amino acids long. The CDR3 DNA follows: TGCGCCAGCAGCCACCTCATCAGAGAGACCCAGTACTTC. It translates to CASSHLIRETQYF.

CDR3 loop: CASSLVKATGELFF. The DNA for the CDR3 is TGTGCCAGCAGCTTAGTCAAGGCTACCGGGGAGCTGTTTTTT. J is TRBJ2-2 and V is TRBV7-2; D gene ambiguous. This CDR3 spans 14 amino acids. The germline V gene encodes CDR1 SGHTA and CDR2 FQGNSA. V lost 1 base, J lost 5 bases, and 8 bases lay in between. The whole variable domain, remainder taken from reference TRBV7-2 and TRBJ2-2, is GAGVSQSPSNKVTEKGKDVELRCDPISGHTALYWYRQSLGQGLEFLIYFQGNSAPDKSGLPSDRFSAERTGGSVSTLTIQRTQQEDSAVYLCASSLVKATGELFFGEGSRLTVL.

This clonotype has more than one count but fewer than ten. This chain uses TRBV18 with TRBJ1-6; D unresolved. The CDR3 has 14 residues. Trimming left V 3 bases short and J 8 bases short, with 11 bases between. In germline, CDR1 is KGHSH, CDR2 LQKENI. CDR3 bases: TGTGCCAGCTCACCGAAACCTTGGGATTCACCCCTCCACTTT. Its translation is CASSPKPWDSPLHF. The full variable domain, rest sourced from reference TRBV18 and TRBJ1-6, is NAGVMQNPRHLVRRRGQEARLRCSPMKGHSHVYWYRQLPEEGLKFMVYLQKENIIDESGMPKERFSAEFPKEGPSILRIQQVVRGDSAAYFCASSPKPWDSPLHFGNGTRLTVT.

V and J are TRBV20-1 and TRBJ2-2; TRBD2 agrees at 12 bases. In germline, CDR1 is DFQATT, CDR2 SNEGSKA (reference sequence). This CDR3 comprises 16 residues. Losses at the gene ends were 3 bases for V and 2 bases for J; bases not matched to a gene: 4. The CDR3 sequence: CSASPSGGANTGELFF. Here the CDR3 DNA reads TGCAGTGCTAGCCCTAGCGGGGGGGCTAACACCGGGGAGCTGTTTTTT.

In its sample, this clonotype was seen once. A much larger clone lies a single base off, so this may be a read error. The chain carries TRBV19 and TRBJ2-7, with a weak D call TRBD2 (6 bases). Germline V gives CDR1 LNHDA, CDR2 SQIVND (reference sequence). V lost 1 base and J lost 7, with 23 bases in between. The CDR3 consists of 17 residues. The CDR3 DNA follows: TGTGCCAGTAGTATAGCTGTAGTGGTAGCGGTAACCGATGAGCAGTACTTC. Amino acids: CASSIAVVVAVTDEQYF.

The gene calls are TRBV9 and TRBJ1-6, with 7 bases aligning to TRBD1. The CDR3 length is 14 residues. V dropped 3 bases and J dropped 6; count of bases not matched to a gene: 3. In germline, CDR1 is SGDLS, CDR2 YYNGEE. CDR3 sequence reads: CASSERTGNSPLHF. CDR3 DNA sequence: TGTGCCAGCAGCGAGAGGACAGGTAATTCACCCCTCCACTTT.

V usage is TRBV18 and J usage is TRBJ2-3, with D hard to call. V was pared by 2 bases and J by 2 bases, with 14 bases between. This CDR3 region has 16 residues. Germline V lookup: CDR1 KGHSH, CDR2 LQKENI. The CDR3 spells CASSPSFSTITDTQYF. CDR3 nucleotide sequence: TGTGCCAGCTCACCATCGTTTTCAACGATCACAGATACGCAGTATTTT.

This clonotype was counted only a few times. The V call is TRBV4-3, the J call TRBJ1-1; D call uncertain. V was cut by 0 bases and J by 0 bases, with 8 bases left in between. The germline gives CDR1 LGHNA, CDR2 YSLEER. The CDR3 is made up of 15 amino acids. The CDR3 nucleotides read TGCGCCAGCAGCCAAGATTGGCCCATGAACACTGAAGCTTTCTTT. It specifies CASSQDWPMNTEAFF.

This clonotype has ten or more counts. The chain joins TRBV7-9 to TRBJ2-3, with 11 bases fitting TRBD2. Trimming at V came to 5 bases and at J to 4 bases, leaving 8 bases not matched to a gene. CDR1 and CDR2 from the germline V gene are SEHNR and FQNEAQ (reference sequence). The CDR3 is 16 residues long. CDR3 sequence (DNA): TGTGCCAGCAGCGTCCTAGCGGGGGGCGGCGCAGATACGCAGTATTTT. Protein sequence: CASSVLAGGGADTQYF. Based on the CDR3 plus reference TRBV7-9 and TRBJ2-3, the full variable domain is DTGVSQNPRHKITKRGQNVTFRCDPISEHNRLYWYRQTLGQGPEFLTYFQNEAQLEKSRLLSDRFSAERPKGSFSTLEIQRTEQGDSAMYLCASSVLAGGGADTQYFGPGTRLTVL.